Below are 4 T cell receptor beta chains sequenced from a single sample in a study of early T cells in non-severe SARS-CoV-2 infection. MiXCR was run by TCRdb on the 5' RACE reads, yielding one entry per CDR3 protein. The table shows fewer than 65,000 distinct CDR3 sequences, with around 5.7% occurring only once. The specimen was whole blood, collected at baseline. The source of these receptors is an adult who was a healthcare worker with PCR-confirmed SARS-CoV-2 infection or an uninfected control (not recorded which).

This clonotype was detected only a few times. This chain uses TRBV20-1 with TRBJ2-1; D possibly uses TRBD1 or TRBD2 (6 bases each). The CDR3 consists of 15 residues. Germline V CDR1 and CDR2: DFQATT, SNEGSKA (reference sequence). Trimming shortened V by 0 bases and J by 5 bases, and 14 bases separated the two germline ends. CDR3 residues: CSARDPLRGHNEQFF. The CDR3 region has the DNA TGCAGTGCTAGAGATCCCCTCCGGGGGCACAATGAGCAGTTCTTC.

The table lists this clonotype with many counts. This chain links TRBV20-1 with TRBJ2-3, with D uncertain. CDR1 and CDR2 from the germline V gene are DFQATT and SNEGSKA (reference sequence). This CDR3 is 15 amino acids long. As DNA, the CDR3 is TGCAGCCCCCTACCCTCCCGCTCTCGCACAGATACGCAGTATTTT. This codes for CSPLPSRSRTDTQYF.

This clonotype was counted many times. This sequence joins TRBV4-1 and TRBJ2-6; 9 positions match TRBD1. J gave up 0 bases and V 4 bases, and 7 bases lay outside the gene matches. The CDR3 has 18 amino acids. Germline values: CDR1 MGHRA, CDR2 YSYEKL. The CDR3 reads CASSLRDRVLSGANVLTF. In DNA, the CDR3 is TGCGCCAGCAGCCTCCGGGACAGGGTTCTCTCTGGGGCCAACGTCCTGACTTTC.

Points on this clonotype: A much larger clone differs by one base, so this may be a read error. This rearrangement joins TRBV9 to TRBJ1-6; TRBD1 matches 7 bases. The length of the CDR3 is 15 residues. The junction had 13 bases not matched to a gene; V was cut back by 1 base and J by 15 bases. Germline lookup yields CDR1 SGDLS and CDR2 YYNGEE. This CDR3 is CASSVRGTEPTLLHF. CDR3 nucleotide sequence: TGTGCCAGCAGCGTAAGAGGGACAGAACCCACCCTCCTCCACTTT.